This T cell receptor (beta chain) was documented in a study of human T cells and chemical hapten exposure. Study-wide background: In the sensitization step, 2% DPC was placed on about 2 cm by about 2 cm of upper inner arm skin.

The time point: pre-sensitization, week 0. This sample's treatment: therapeutic diphenylcyclopropenone sensitization with weekly scalp DPC. Phlebotomy was performed prior to application of every patch test. In this sample, this clonotype turned up a few times. The antigen is undetermined. Broader study findings: After DPC sensitization, TCRs above 1 in 1000 frequency showed no change.

Each CDR3 protein gets one entry after TCRdb re-called the RACE reads with MiXCR. The table shows about 120,000 distinct CDR3 sequences, with 13% occurring only once. The TCR originated in a woman between 18 and 29 years old with alopecia areata. Some clones in this sample may be carry-over from other donors' samples. The sample here was whole blood, taken in connection with sensitization to the hapten diphenylcyclopropenone (DPC).

This CDR3 reads CASSPDQVGEKLFF. The DNA for the CDR3 is TGTGCCAGCAGCCCGGACCAGGTGGGGGAAAAACTGTTTTTT. The rearrangement links TRBV2 to TRBJ1-4; D is ambiguous. Germline V gene lookup returns CDR1 SNHLY and CDR2 FYNNEI. The V end was cut by 6 bases, the J end by 8 bases, with 16 bases between. The CDR3 extends over 14 amino acids.